These T cell receptor beta chains were read from a single sample in a study of cytomegalovirus exposure and HLA in healthy donors. Measured with immunoSEQ multiplex PCR; TCRdb has only the in-frame clones, and not every one. This sample has 150,000 to 200,000 clones, with 82% found just once. Sequences were obtained from PBMCs. These receptors were collected from a girl aged 2 to 10 in good health and CMV-seropositive. The CDR3 runs from the conserved cysteine through the conserved F or W. D genes are given only for firm matches. Part of the rows lack a size; the others show once, few, many or a class for expanded clones.

>-|TRBJ1-5|-|TRBV6-5
CASSYSNSHQPQHF
TGTGCCAGCAGTTACTCAAACAGCCATCAGCCCCAGCATTTT
>TRBD2|TRBJ2-1|-|TRBV7-3
CASSLSLAEYNEQFF
TGTGCCAGCAGCTTAAGCCTAGCGGAATACAATGAGCAGTTCTTC
>TRBD1|TRBJ2-3|-|TRBV19
CASRSQGADTQYF
TGTGCCAGTAGAAGTCAGGGGGCAGATACGCAGTATTTT
>-|TRBJ2-5|-|TRBV6-5
CASSYSRETQYF
TGTGCCAGCAGTTACTCGCGGGAGACCCAGTACTTC
>-|TRBJ2-2|-|TRBV7-9
CASSLVQNTGELFF
TGTGCCAGCAGCTTAGTACAGAACACCGGGGAGCTGTTTTTT
>-|TRBJ1-1|-|TRBV28
CASTSFRGAEAFF
TGTGCCAGCACCTCGTTCCGGGGGGCTGAAGCTTTCTTT
>TRBD2|TRBJ2-3|-|TRBV30
CAWRGGAGVSLSTDTQYF
TGTGCCTGGAGAGGCGGAGCGGGGGTGTCCCTTAGCACAGATACGCAGTATTTT
>TRBD2|TRBJ2-3|-|TRBV30
CAWSVFLLAGGLTDTQYF
TGTGCCTGGAGTGTATTCCTTTTAGCGGGAGGGCTCACAGATACGCAGTATTTT
>TRBD2|TRBJ2-6|-|TRBV28
CASSLLAGGGANVLTF
TGTGCCAGCAGTTTACTAGCGGGAGGTGGGGCCAACGTCCTGACTTTC
>-|TRBJ2-6|-|TRBV27
CASSFSRGTGANVLTF
TGTGCCAGCAGTTTTTCCAGGGGTACTGGGGCCAACGTCCTGACTTTC
>TRBD1|TRBJ2-7|-|TRBV30
CAWSGGQTYEQYF
TGTGCCTGGAGTGGGGGACAGACCTACGAGCAGTACTTC
>-|TRBJ1-5|-|TRBV6-5
CASSLKSGTTNQPQHF
TGTGCCAGCAGTTTAAAGTCCGGGACTACCAATCAGCCCCAGCATTTT
>TRBD1|TRBJ1-2|-|TRBV6-6
CASGQGARDGYTF
TGTGCCAGCGGACAGGGGGCGCGAGATGGCTACACCTTC
>TRBD1|TRBJ2-3|once|TRBV2
CASTRRQGTDTQYF
TGTGCCAGCACCCGTCGACAGGGGACAGATACGCAGTATTTT
>TRBD2|TRBJ2-7|once|TRBV9
CASSPLAGDFYEQYF
TGTGCCAGCAGCCCCCTAGCGGGAGATTTCTACGAGCAGTACTTC
>-|TRBJ1-4|-|TRBV5-6
CASSTDRFNEKLFF
TGTGCCAGCAGCACGGACAGATTTAATGAAAAACTGTTTTTT
>TRBD2|TRBJ2-7|-|TRBV6-7
CACKQGLGEQYF
TGTGCCTGTAAGCAGGGACTAGGGGAGCAGTACTTC
>TRBD1|TRBJ2-7|-|TRBV11-2
CASSFDRASYEQYF
TGTGCCAGCAGCTTTGACAGGGCCTCCTACGAGCAGTACTTC
>-|TRBJ1-2|-|TRBV27
CASSFAGLNYGYTF
TGTGCCAGCAGTTTCGCAGGATTAAACTATGGCTACACCTTC
>TRBD1|TRBJ1-1|-|TRBV6-4
CASSVPGQFMNTEAFF
TGTGCCAGCAGTGTCCCGGGACAGTTTATGAACACTGAAGCTTTCTTT
>TRBD2|TRBJ2-1|-|TRBV28
CASSSRAGVYDEQFF
TGTGCCAGCAGTTCGCGAGCGGGAGTGTACGATGAGCAGTTCTTC
>-|TRBJ1-5|-|TRBV19
CASSIGIGLQQPQHF
TGTGCCAGTAGTATAGGTATAGGACTGCAACAGCCCCAGCATTTT
>-|TRBJ1-1|-|TRBV30
CAWSVPRGLNTEAFF
TGTGCCTGGAGTGTACCCCGCGGGCTGAACACTGAAGCTTTCTTT
>-|TRBJ2-7|-|TRBV13
CASGAPGHLVEQYF
TGTGCCAGCGGCGCTCCGGGACACCTCGTCGAGCAGTACTTC
>TRBD2|TRBJ2-5|-|TRBV5-1
CASSQGGLEIRETQYF
TGCGCCAGCAGCCAGGGCGGACTAGAGATTAGGGAGACCCAGTACTTC
>-|TRBJ2-4|-|TRBV5-1
CASQNRDLAKNIQYF
TGCGCCAGCCAAAACAGGGACCTAGCCAAAAACATTCAGTACTTC
>TRBD1|TRBJ2-5|-|TRBV6-5
CASSAPGQGAETQYF
TGTGCCAGCAGTGCTCCGGGACAGGGGGCCGAGACCCAGTACTTC
>TRBD1|TRBJ2-2|-|TRBV27
CASSLLDRSTANTGELFF
TGTGCCAGCAGTTTATTGGACAGGTCAACCGCGAACACCGGGGAGCTGTTTTTT
>-|TRBJ1-1|-|TRBV7-9
CASSLVGRIGRTEAFF
TGTGCCAGCAGCTTAGTGGGCCGAATAGGGAGGACTGAAGCTTTCTTT
>TRBD2|TRBJ2-6|-|TRBV12-5
CASGLGGLAGGVGANVLTF
TGTGCTAGTGGTTTGGGGGGACTAGCGGGAGGTGTTGGGGCCAACGTCCTGACTTTC
>TRBD1|TRBJ1-2|few|TRBV5-1
CASSVAGGSDYGYTF
TGCGCCAGCAGCGTGGCAGGGGGCAGTGACTATGGCTACACCTTC
>TRBD2|TRBJ2-5|-|TRBV7-9
CASSHWAGTRETQYF
TGTGCCAGCAGCCACTGGGCCGGGACTAGGGAGACCCAGTACTTC
>-|TRBJ1-3|-|TRBV7-9
CASSTNSGKTGNTIYF
TGTGCCAGCAGCACAAACAGCGGGAAAACTGGAAACACCATATATTTT
>-|TRBJ1-3|-|TRBV5-6
CASSSTSFPQGRGGNTIYF
TGTGCCAGCAGCTCTACCTCTTTCCCCCAGGGGAGGGGTGGAAACACCATATATTTT
>-|TRBJ1-1|-|TRBV6-1
CASSEVGGSLAEAFF
TGTGCCAGCAGTGAAGTGGGAGGGTCTCTCGCTGAAGCTTTCTTT
>-|TRBJ2-7|-|TRBV13
CASSPAPPPAYEQYF
TGTGCCAGCAGCCCAGCGCCGCCGCCCGCCTACGAGCAGTACTTC
>-|TRBJ1-1|-|TRBV19
CASSFTGTMNTEAFF
TGTGCCAGTAGTTTTACAGGCACCATGAACACTGAAGCTTTCTTT
>-|TRBJ1-2|few|TRBV6-1
CASSEQYGYTF
TGTGCCAGCAGTGAACAGTATGGCTACACCTTC
>-|TRBJ2-5|-|TRBV19
CASSIFLRETQYF
TGTGCCAGTAGTATTTTTTTACGGGAGACCCAGTACTTC
>TRBD2|TRBJ2-5|-|TRBV4-1
CASSQVAGTSRKETQYF
TGCGCCAGCAGCCAAGTCGCCGGGACTAGCAGAAAAGAGACCCAGTACTTC
>TRBD1|TRBJ1-1|-|TRBV4-1
CASSSPGQGRGTEAFF
TGCGCCAGCAGCTCCCCAGGACAGGGAAGAGGGACTGAAGCTTTCTTT
>TRBD2|TRBJ2-1|few|TRBV10-2
CASSVAGEGNEQFF
TGCGCCAGCAGTGTAGCGGGAGAAGGGAATGAGCAGTTCTTC
>-|TRBJ1-5|-|TRBV30
CAWSRGGAQPQHF
TGTGCCTGGAGTAGGGGGGGCGCTCAGCCCCAGCATTTT
>-|TRBJ1-1|-|TRBV30
CAWSLTVTALNTEAFF
TGTGCCTGGAGTTTGACGGTGACAGCACTAAACACTGAAGCTTTCTTT
>-|TRBJ1-4|-|TRBV7-9
CASSSGRGYEKLFF
TGTGCCAGCAGCTCAGGGAGGGGATATGAAAAACTGTTTTTT
>-|TRBJ2-7|-|TRBV4-2
CASSLGQNEQYF
TGTGCCAGCAGCCTAGGACAGAACGAGCAGTACTTC
>-|TRBJ1-1|-|TRBV7-9
CASSFVGGTEAFF
TGTGCCAGCAGCTTCGTAGGGGGTACTGAAGCTTTCTTT
>TRBD1|TRBJ1-1|-|TRBV13
CASSSPGQSVKAFF
TGTGCCAGCAGCTCACCGGGACAGTCGGTGAAAGCTTTCTTT
>TRBD1|TRBJ1-4|-|TRBV5-4
CASTPGQRQNEKLFF
TGTGCCAGCACCCCGGGACAGAGACAAAATGAAAAACTGTTTTTT
>-|TRBJ2-7|-|TRBV7-8
CASSLRYRVGDEQYF
TGTGCCAGCAGCTTACGATACAGGGTTGGCGACGAGCAGTACTTC
>TRBD2|TRBJ2-3|-|TRBV7-7
CASSGGRTDTQYF
TGTGCTAGCTCCGGCGGGAGGACAGATACGCAGTATTTT
>TRBD2|TRBJ2-5|-|TRBV18
CASSPRLAGGMRETQYF
TGTGCCAGCTCACCGAGGCTAGCGGGAGGTATGAGAGAGACCCAGTACTTC
>TRBD2|TRBJ2-2|-|TRBV5-8
CASRLAGDNAGELFF
TGTGCCAGCAGACTAGCGGGGGACAACGCCGGGGAGCTGTTTTTT
>TRBD2|TRBJ2-3|-|TRBV4-1
CASSQVWREGHDTQYF
TGCGCCAGCAGCCAAGTTTGGCGGGAGGGCCACGATACGCAGTATTTT
>-|TRBJ2-7|-|TRBV13
CASSPRQGGYEQYF
TGTGCCAGCAGCCCCAGACAGGGAGGCTACGAGCAGTACTTC
>-|TRBJ1-2|-|TRBV2
CASSEARVNYGYTF
TGTGCCAGCAGTGAAGCGCGGGTAAACTATGGCTACACCTTC
>TRBD2|TRBJ2-7|-|TRBV18
CASSPSQLAGVREQYF
TGTGCCAGCTCACCCTCCCAACTAGCGGGAGTGCGGGAGCAGTACTTC